Listed below are T cell receptor beta chains from one sample, sequenced in a study of T cells in Graves' hyperthyroidism and ophthalmopathy. MiXCR was run by TCRdb on the multiplex PCR reads, yielding one entry per CDR3 protein. The top ten hold about two fifths of the sample, which has approximately 510,000 distinct CDR3 sequences, 46% seen once. Input material: peripheral blood or thyroid tissue (not recorded which). The source of these receptors is an adult woman with Graves' disease, either hyperthyroidism or ophthalmopathy (not recorded which). Each CDR3 is given with its conserved first and last residue. The D gene is left open where the match is weak. Clone size is not always given. Where it is, it says once, few, many or a class for expanded clones.

clone_size,v_call,d_call,j_call,cdr3_aa,cdr3_nt
many,TRBV2,-,TRBJ1-1,CASRDGGIDKNTEAFF,TGTGCCAGCAGAGATGGGGGGATAGACAAGAACACTGAAGCTTTCTTT
-,TRBV28,TRBD1,TRBJ2-7,CASRTSTGGYEQYF,TGTGCCAGTCGAACATCGACAGGGGGGTACGAGCAGTACTTC
many,TRBV7-8,-,TRBJ2-7,CASSLGGPLGSYEQYF,TGTGCCAGCAGCTTAGGCGGGCCCCTAGGCTCCTACGAGCAGTACTTC
-,TRBV29-1,-,TRBJ1-2,CSVGQAGYGYTF,TGCAGCGTTGGACAGGCGGGCTATGGCTACACCTTC
many,TRBV5-6,-,TRBJ2-7,CASSSLPGPAYF,TGTGCCAGCAGCTCTCTTCCGGGTCCCGCATACTTC
few,TRBV12-3/TRBV12-4,-,TRBJ2-2,CASSFRGGTGELFF,TGTGCCAGCAGTTTTAGGGGCGGGACCGGGGAGCTGTTTTTT
-,TRBV7-3,TRBD1,TRBJ1-6,CASSAGDSYNSPLHF,TGTGCCAGCAGTGCGGGGGACAGTTATAATTCACCCCTCCACTTT
-,TRBV5-1,-,TRBJ2-7,CASSRDGGGDEQYF,TGCGCCAGCAGTAGGGACGGCGGAGGGGACGAGCAGTACTTC
-,TRBV7-2,-,TRBJ2-7,CASSPDGMYEQYF,TGTGCCAGCAGTCCCGACGGAATGTACGAGCAGTACTTC
many,TRBV5-8,TRBD1,TRBJ1-5,CATKQDRGINQPQHF,TGTGCCACCAAACAGGACAGGGGGATCAATCAGCCCCAGCATTTT
-,TRBV25-1,TRBD1,TRBJ1-1,CASGERDSKVEAFF,TGTGCCAGCGGCGAAAGGGACAGCAAGGTTGAAGCTTTCTTT
-,TRBV20-1,-,TRBJ1-1,CSAPPENTEAFF,TGCAGTGCACCACCGGAAAACACTGAAGCTTTCTTT
many,TRBV19,-,TRBJ1-2,CASSGPRGGDYGYTF,TGTGCCAGTAGTGGTCCCAGGGGCGGCGACTATGGCTACACCTTC
-,TRBV4-1,-,TRBJ1-1,CASSQRAGGGDEAFF,TGCGCCAGCAGCCAAAGAGCCGGGGGAGGTGATGAAGCTTTCTTT
many,TRBV20-1,TRBD1,TRBJ2-5,CSPKPTGSETQYF,TGCAGTCCGAAGCCGACAGGGTCAGAGACCCAGTACTTC
-,TRBV19,-,TRBJ2-7,CASSFRIAYEQYF,TGTGCCAGTAGTTTCAGGATCGCCTACGAGCAGTACTTC
-,TRBV28,-,TRBJ1-2,CASSLSGDRYGYTF,TGTGCCAGCAGTTTATCCGGGGACCGATATGGCTACACCTTC
few,TRBV30,-,TRBJ1-1,CAWTPGTVNTEAFF,TGTGCCTGGACCCCGGGGACTGTGAACACTGAAGCTTTCTTT
many,TRBV19,-,TRBJ1-5,CASTPLSGAVQPQHF,TGTGCCAGTACCCCTCTATCGGGGGCGGTTCAGCCCCAGCATTTT
-,TRBV10-3,-,TRBJ1-6,CASKQGRPTSSYNSPLHF,TGTGCCAGCAAGCAGGGGAGACCAACGAGCTCCTATAATTCACCCCTCCACTTT
many,TRBV2,-,TRBJ2-2,CASTGGDRASGELFF,TGTGCCAGCACGGGGGGGGACAGGGCTTCCGGGGAGCTGTTTTTT
-,TRBV3-1,-,TRBJ1-1,CASSRPGLGGWTEAFF,TGTGCCAGCAGCCGCCCCGGCCTCGGGGGTTGGACTGAAGCTTTCTTT
-,TRBV29-1,-,TRBJ2-7,CSETQGPYEQYF,TGCAGCGAGACACAGGGCCCCTACGAGCAGTACTTC
many,TRBV7-8,-,TRBJ2-7,CASSIRTEGYEQYF,TGTGCCAGCAGCATCCGGACGGAAGGCTACGAGCAGTACTTC